A single sample is the source of the 5 T cell receptor beta chains below, sequenced in a study of T cell changes during pregnancy in multiple sclerosis. Sequencing used immunoSEQ multiplex PCR; TCRdb keeps in-frame clones, though not all of them. The table shows about 40,000 clones, with 80% to 90% occurring only once. The sample in question was peripheral blood, obtained in the first trimester of pregnancy. Receptors originate from a female donor in good health, enrolled as a control in a pregnancy study.

The V and J genes are TRBV15 and TRBJ1-1; 7 positions match TRBD1. Germline CDR1 LNHNV, CDR2 YYDKDF (reference sequence). The CDR3 has 13 residues. V was clipped by 10 bases and J by 0 bases; unmatched bases: 5. The CDR3 loop is CAIRQGLNTEAFF. The CDR3 DNA sequence: TGTGCCATCCGACAGGGTCTGAACACTGAAGCTTTCTTT. The entire variable domain, with the rest obtained from reference TRBV15 and TRBJ1-1, is as follows: DAMVIQNPRYQVTQFGKPVTLSCSQTLNHNVMYWYQQKSSQAPKLLFHYYDKDFNNEADTPDNFQSRRPNTSFCFLDIRSPGLGDTAMYLCAIRQGLNTEAFFGQGTRLTVV.

This clone was detected once. V and J are TRBV7-6 and TRBJ2-3; D gene ambiguous. The CDR3 has 16 residues. Trimming cost V 1 base and J 0 bases, with 11 bases left between them. CDR1 and CDR2 (germline): SGHVS, FNYEAQ. The CDR3 sequence is CASSLESVFSTDTQYF. The CDR3 DNA sequence: TGTGCCAGCAGCTTAGAGTCGGTCTTTAGCACAGATACGCAGTATTTT.

The chain recombines TRBV19 with TRBJ1-4, with a possible D match to TRBD1 (5 bases). Looked up from germline, CDR1 is LNHDA and CDR2 is SQIVND (reference sequence). There are 14 residues in the CDR3. The V end lost 7 bases, the J end lost 4 bases, and 13 bases lay between the germline ends. The CDR3 loop is CASTSGGVNEKLFF. CDR3 DNA sequence: TGTGCCAGTACCTCTGGGGGGGTTAATGAAAAACTGTTTTTT.

The rearrangement links TRBV6-1 to TRBJ2-1; 9 nucleotides align to TRBD2. The J segment lost 6 bases and the V segment lost 1 base, leaving 4 bases of the junction unmatched. Looked up from germline, CDR1 is MNHNS and CDR2 is SASEGT. The CDR3 has 15 amino acids. CDR3 region: CASSEGREGSNEQFF. The CDR3 DNA sequence: TGTGCCAGCAGTGAAGGGCGGGAGGGTAGCAATGAGCAGTTCTTC.

This clone was counted a single time. Here the CDR3 DNA reads TGCGCCAGCAGCTTGCGGGGACAGAGCTCCTACGAGCAGTACTTC. Translated: CASSLRGQSSYEQYF. The chain employs TRBV5-1 and TRBJ2-7; 7 bases fit TRBD1. With 1 base clipped from V and 0 bases from J, the junction kept 4 bases outside the gene matches. From germline, CDR1 is SGHRS and CDR2 YFSETQ. CDR3 length: 15 amino acids. Variable domain in full (rest from reference TRBV5-1 and TRBJ2-7): KAGVTQTPRYLIKTRGQQVTLSCSPISGHRSVSWYQQTPGQGLQFLFEYFSETQRNKGNFPGRFSGRQFSNSRSEMNVSTLELGDSALYLCASSLRGQSSYEQYFGPGTRLTVT.